These 24 T cell receptor beta chains came from one sample sequenced in a study of blood T cells in healthy people across ages. Sample-barcoded 5' priming and a J-beta primer mix drove a second PCR of about 6 to 12 cycles. MiXCR, applied by TCRdb to the 5' RACE reads, yields one record per CDR3 protein. The table lists roughly 800,000 distinct CDR3 sequences, more than 20% of them singletons. Separately, the same data were catalogued under a study of T cells of mothers and their children.

Sequenced input: blood. These receptors all come from a boy aged 5-17 years in good health.

This clonotype was seen more than once but under ten times. The germline gene is not matched at one end of the junction; a read error may be the cause. The DNA for the CDR3 is TGTGCCAGCAGCTTCCTAGCGGGAGGTCCGAATGGGGGAGTCTTC. The encoded protein is CASSFLAGGPNGGVF. The rearrangement uses TRBV7-2 and TRBJ2-1; 11 nucleotides align to TRBD2. The CDR3 is 15 amino acids. CDR1 is SGHTA and CDR2 is FQGNSA in the germline V gene.

This clonotype was seen a few times. CDR3 sequence reads: CSARTTSGTYNEQFF. For the CDR3, the DNA is TGCAGTGCTAGGACCACTAGCGGGACTTACAATGAGCAGTTCTTC. This rearrangement joins TRBV20-1 to TRBJ2-5, with 10 bases matching TRBD2. The end of the DNA aligns better with TRBJ2-1, so the J call may be wrong. The germline V gene encodes CDR1 DFQATT and CDR2 SNEGSKA (reference sequence). CDR3 size: 15 residues.

This clonotype has only a few counts. A much larger clone lies a single base off, so this may be a read error. This CDR3 is CASSNRETDTQYF. In DNA form, the CDR3 reads TGTGCCAGCAGTAACAGGGAAACAGATACGCAGTATTTT. The chain employs TRBV12-3 or TRBV12-4 and TRBJ2-3, with D tentatively TRBD1 (6 bases). The V gene lost 5 bases and the J gene lost 3 bases, with 9 bases spanning the gap. This CDR3 is 13 amino acids long.

V usage is TRBV14 and J usage is TRBJ2-5; TRBD2 might be the D (6 bases). The J call may be in error: the DNA end matches TRBJ2-1 better. Germline V lookup: CDR1 SGHDN, CDR2 FVKESK. This CDR3 has 16 amino acids. CDR3 nucleotides: TGTGCCAGCAGCCAAGAAGGCGGGGATCCCTGGGATGAGCAGTTCTTC. This gives the protein CASSQEGGDPWDEQFF.

The genes are TRBV20-1 and TRBJ2-3, with D tentatively TRBD2 (5 bases). The CDR3 totals 12 residues. V lost 6 bases to trimming and J lost 2 bases, with 9 bases between them. Germline V gene data show CDR1 as DFQATT and CDR2 as SNEGSKA (reference sequence). The CDR3 here is CSAVRDTDTQYF. DNA of the CDR3: TGCAGTGCCGTCCGGGACACAGATACGCAGTATTTT.

This clonotype was seen a handful of times. The rearrangement uses TRBV5-4 and TRBJ2-7; D gene unclear. CDR1 is SGHNT, CDR2 YYREEE, per germline (reference sequence). CDR3 length: 13 residues. V was trimmed by 1 base and J by 6 bases, leaving 11 bases between them. The DNA of the CDR3 is TGTGCCAGCAGCTTGAACCCAGTGGGCGAGCAGTACTTC. Translated, it gives CASSLNPVGEQYF.

V and J are TRBV5-6 and TRBJ1-6, with D unresolved. The V end lost 3 bases, the J end lost 8 bases, and 9 bases lay between the germline ends. The germline gives CDR1 SGHDT, CDR2 YYEEEE. The length of the CDR3 is 13 residues. The CDR3 bases are TGTGCCAGCAGCTGGGGAAGTGATTCACCCCTCCACTTT. It encodes CASSWGSDSPLHF.

The V call is TRBV14, the J call TRBJ2-3; TRBD1 aligns across 7 bases. The CDR3 length is 15 residues. Germline CDR1 reads SGHDN; CDR2 reads FVKESK. The junction had 3 bases not matched to a gene; V was cut back by 2 bases and J by 1 base. CDR3 sequence reads: CASSQLGTGTDTQYF. DNA for the CDR3: TGTGCCAGCAGCCAACTCGGGACAGGCACAGATACGCAGTATTTT.

CDR3 amino acids: CASSYDSSYNEQFF. The CDR3 region has the DNA TGTGCCAGCAGTTACGACAGTTCCTACAATGAGCAGTTCTTC. The rearrangement uses TRBV6-5 and TRBJ2-1, with D possibly TRBD1 on 5 matching bases. The V gene lost 2 bases and the J gene lost 1 base, with 6 bases spanning the gap. Germline V gives CDR1 MNHEY, CDR2 SVGAGI. The CDR3 runs to 14 residues.

This sequence joins TRBV5-5 and TRBJ1-1; D might be TRBD1 (5 bases). Germline assignment: CDR1 SGHKS and CDR2 YYEKEE (reference sequence). V lost 1 base and J lost 1, with 8 bases in between. The CDR3 has 14 amino acids. This CDR3 is CASSLKQENTEAFF. Here the CDR3 DNA reads TGTGCCAGCAGCTTGAAACAGGAGAACACTGAAGCTTTCTTT.

This clonotype was counted only a few times. This chain uses TRBV20-1 with TRBJ2-1, with D unresolved. The ends were cut back, 7 bases at V and 6 bases at J, with 16 bases in the middle. This CDR3 region has 13 residues. The germline gives CDR1 DFQATT, CDR2 SNEGSKA (reference sequence). This CDR3 is CSVAQRTGNEQFF. The CDR3, as DNA: TGCAGTGTTGCTCAAAGGACCGGCAATGAGCAGTTCTTC.

In the case of this clonotype: At one boundary the junction diverges from the germline segment, which might be a read error. The chain links TRBV5-1 to TRBJ1-4, with 9 bases identical to TRBD1. CDR1 SGHRS and CDR2 YFSETQ come from the germline V gene. This CDR3 has 16 amino acids. The CDR3 protein is CASWDRDGTDNENLFF. Here the CDR3 DNA reads TGCGCCAGCTGGGACAGGGATGGGACGGATAATGAAAACCTGTTTTTT.

The chain carries TRBV20-1 and TRBJ2-2; 8 bases fit TRBD1. The J segment lost 3 bases and the V segment lost 0 bases, leaving 9 bases of the junction unmatched. Germline loops: CDR1 DFQATT, CDR2 SNEGSKA (reference sequence). The CDR3 has 17 amino acids. CDR3 sequence (DNA): TGCAGTGCTAGAGATGATTCCAGGGGGCCATACACCGGGGAGCTGTTTTTT. It yields the protein CSARDDSRGPYTGELFF.

The gene calls are TRBV6-2 or TRBV6-3 and TRBJ2-2; D remains ambiguous. This CDR3 region has 14 residues. V was trimmed by 2 bases and J by 0 bases, leaving 4 bases between them. CDR1 and CDR2 (germline): MNHEY, SVGEGT. As DNA, the CDR3 is TGTGCCAGCAGTTACCGGGCGAACACCGGGGAGCTGTTTTTT. Encoded protein: CASSYRANTGELFF.

This clonotype has just a few counts. The V gene is TRBV12-3 or TRBV12-4, the J gene TRBJ2-5; TRBD2 aligns across 7 bases. TRBJ2-1 matches the DNA end more closely, so the J call is doubtful. The CDR3 extends over 14 amino acids. This CDR3 reads CASSMGLTYNEQFF. Here the CDR3 DNA reads TGTGCCAGCAGCATGGGACTAACATACAATGAGCAGTTCTTC.

This clonotype was observed once. The rearrangement joins TRBV7-2 to TRBJ1-3, with 7 bases lining up with TRBD1. Germline values: CDR1 SGHTA, CDR2 FQGNSA. V was clipped by 5 bases and J by 1 base; unmatched bases: 11. This CDR3 has 17 residues. CDR3 DNA: TGTGCCAGCAGCGCAGCGCCGGGACAGAAGTCTGGAAACACCATATATTTT. Protein product: CASSAAPGQKSGNTIYF.

This clonotype has only a few counts. This chain links TRBV7-2 with TRBJ1-2; D gene ambiguous. Trimming stripped 1 base from V and 2 bases from J, with 14 bases between. The germline CDR1 and CDR2 sequences are SGHTA and FQGNSA. This CDR3 contains 16 residues. This CDR3 is CASSLVSTTLNYGYTF. CDR3 DNA sequence: TGTGCCAGCAGCTTAGTGTCCACAACTCTAAACTATGGCTACACCTTC.

The chain carries TRBV6-5 and TRBJ2-5, with a possible D match to TRBD2 (6 bases). The CDR3 has 16 residues. The germline CDR1 and CDR2 sequences are MNHEY and SVGAGI. V gave up 2 bases and J gave up 4 bases, with 17 bases separating them. CDR3 in DNA: TGTGCCAGCAGTTACCGAAGTAGCGGTTTGGGAGAGACCCAGTACTTC. Amino acids: CASSYRSSGLGETQYF.

A few counts support this clonotype. The chain carries TRBV2 and TRBJ2-3; D possibly matches TRBD1 or TRBD2 (5 bases each). The CDR3 has 14 amino acids. Trimming removed 10 bases from V and 0 bases from J, with 14 bases in between. Germline values: CDR1 SNHLY, CDR2 FYNNEI. The CDR3 protein is CAIHRDGSTDTQYF. The CDR3, as DNA: TGTGCCATTCACCGGGACGGAAGCACAGATACGCAGTATTTT.

This clonotype was picked up a small number of times. J is TRBJ2-7 and V is TRBV27; D is unresolved. The V end lost 5 bases, the J end lost 0 bases, and 8 bases lay between the germline ends. This CDR3 spans 13 amino acids. Per germline, CDR1 MNHEY and CDR2 SMNVEV (reference sequence). The CDR3 nucleotides are TGTGCCAGCAGTCACGGGCCCTCCTACGAGCAGTACTTC. Its translation: CASSHGPSYEQYF.

The genes are TRBV4-3 and TRBJ2-7; D uncertain. This CDR3 contains 15 residues. The V gene lost 0 bases and the J gene lost 1 base, with 10 bases spanning the gap. Germline V gene lookup returns CDR1 LGHNA and CDR2 YSLEER. CDR3 coding DNA: TGCGCCAGCAGCCAAGATAAGGGAACATCCTACGAGCAGTACTTC. Translation: CASSQDKGTSYEQYF.

This clonotype has a handful of counts. The rearrangement joins TRBV14 to TRBJ2-5; D may match TRBD1 or TRBD2 (6 bases each). With the DNA end fitting TRBJ2-7 better, the J assignment may be wrong. The CDR3 covers 14 residues. Germline V gene sequence: CDR1 SGHDN, CDR2 FVKESK. CDR3 residues: CASSQGKGGYEQYF. The CDR3 nucleotides are TGTGCCAGCAGCCAAGGAAAAGGGGGGTACGAGCAGTACTTC.

The chain is built from TRBV6-5 and TRBJ2-5; D is unresolved. From germline, CDR1 is MNHEY and CDR2 SVGAGI. The germline V and J ends were trimmed by 2 bases and 5 bases, with 9 bases remaining between them. The CDR3 runs to 13 residues. CDR3 residues: CASSYAVGETQYF. DNA for the CDR3: TGTGCCAGCAGTTACGCGGTGGGGGAGACCCAGTACTTC.

J is TRBJ2-7 and V is TRBV12-3 or TRBV12-4, with D possibly being TRBD2 (6 bases). This CDR3 is 15 amino acids long. With 6 bases removed from V and 2 bases from J, the gap between germline ends came to 17 bases. The CDR3 sequence is CASSETAEGTYEQYF. DNA of the CDR3: TGTGCCAGCAGCGAGACCGCGGAGGGGACCTACGAGCAGTACTTC.